This entry lists 16 T cell receptor beta chains sequenced from one sample in a study of CD8 T cells in ankylosing spondylitis (dated by TCRdb to between 2016 and 2019). On the study overall, not on this receptor specifically: A TCR beta motif made up of eight or nine highly homologous amino acid variants appeared to be characteristic of blood from ankylosing spondylitis patients.

Their antigens are not known. Libraries were constructed by 5' RACE. TCRdb names Illumina HiSeq 2500 as the instrument used. TCRdb trimmed public reads at Q25 via fastp, called clones via MiXCR and kept in-frame beta chains. One record per CDR3 amino acid sequence lists the most common genes and DNA. This sample has around 890,000 distinct CDR3 sequences in its table, and 12% of those were observed once. The top ten clonotypes cover 0.51% of the sample. Specimen: blood, either unsorted or a sorted T cell fraction (not recorded which). The receptors come from a male donor with ankylosing spondylitis.

This clonotype was detected a few times. V gene TRBV2 combines with J gene TRBJ2-3, with 7 bases that match TRBD1. The length of the CDR3 is 19 residues. Losses at the gene ends were 2 bases for V and 6 bases for J; bases not matched to a gene: 20. In germline, CDR1 is SNHLY, CDR2 FYNNEI. Here the CDR3 reads CASSENLSLGTDAQDTQYF. The CDR3 DNA reads as TGTGCCAGCAGTGAAAACCTCTCCCTCGGGACAGACGCACAGGATACGCAGTATTTT. The variable domain in full, with the rest retrieved from reference TRBV2 and TRBJ2-3, is EPEVTQTPSHQVTQMGQEVILRCVPISNHLYFYWYRQILGQKVEFLVSFYNNEISEKSEIFDDQFSVERPDGSNFTLKIRSTKLEDSAMYFCASSENLSLGTDAQDTQYFGPGTRLTVL.

The chain is built from TRBV29-1 and TRBJ1-4; TRBD1 aligns across 9 bases. Germline lookup yields CDR1 SQVTM and CDR2 ANQGSEA. Trimming cost V 7 bases and J 8 bases; bases outside gene matches: 8. The CDR3 totals 13 residues. The CDR3 protein is CSASGQGLEKLFF. The DNA of the CDR3 is TGCAGCGCATCGGGACAGGGTCTCGAAAAACTGTTTTTT.

This clonotype was seen many times. This rearrangement joins TRBV5-1 to TRBJ2-1, with 8 bases aligning to TRBD1. J lost 8 bases, V lost 2 bases, and 3 bases had no gene match. Germline CDR1 reads SGHRS; CDR2 reads YFSETQ. The CDR3 spans 13 residues. CDR3 sequence reads: CASSLHRGYEQFF. The DNA for the CDR3 is TGCGCCAGCAGCTTACACAGGGGGTATGAGCAGTTCTTC.

There are many counts of this clonotype. This chain joins TRBV7-2 and TRBJ1-1; 9 bases fit TRBD1. CDR1 SGHTA and CDR2 FQGNSA come from the germline V gene. With 6 bases clipped from V and 2 bases from J, the junction kept 13 bases outside the gene matches. The CDR3 runs 17 residues. The CDR3 spells CASSNPGTGRPNTEAFF. The CDR3 coding sequence is TGTGCCAGCAGTAATCCCGGGACAGGGAGACCAAACACTGAAGCTTTCTTT.

The gene calls are TRBV4-3 and TRBJ2-7; no firm D call. This CDR3 has 15 amino acids. Germline V gene lookup returns CDR1 LGHNA and CDR2 YSLEER. The V and J ends lost 4 bases and 2 bases respectively, with 15 bases between them. As DNA, the CDR3 is TGCGCCAGCAGCCGACTTGTGAATTCCCCCTACGAGCAGTACTTC. Its protein product is CASSRLVNSPYEQYF.

This clonotype was found many times. The genes are TRBV20-1 and TRBJ2-7; no clear D. Looked up from germline, CDR1 is DFQATT and CDR2 is SNEGSKA (reference sequence). CDR3 length: 14 amino acids. The V end was cut by 0 bases, the J end by 3 bases, with 12 bases between. The CDR3 loop is CSAREGGKDYEQYF. CDR3 nucleotides: TGCAGTGCTAGAGAGGGCGGCAAAGACTACGAGCAGTACTTC.

In this sample, this clonotype turned up a few times. V usage is TRBV7-9 and J usage is TRBJ1-4; D remains ambiguous. V gave up 1 base and J gave up 7 bases, with 13 bases separating them. The germline V gene has CDR1 SEHNR and CDR2 FQNEAQ (reference sequence). This CDR3 region has 15 residues. CDR3 nucleotides: TGTGCCAGCAGCTTAGTGGGGTCAGCAGGTGAAAAACTGTTTTTT. Its translation: CASSLVGSAGEKLFF.

This clonotype came up many times. This chain connects TRBV28 to TRBJ2-5, with D possibly called TRBD1 or TRBD2 (6 bases each). The CDR3 totals 14 residues. V was trimmed by 5 bases and J by 5 bases, leaving 15 bases between them. Per the germline V gene, CDR1 is MDHEN and CDR2 is SYDVKM. CDR3 sequence: CASSILGAGETQYF. As DNA, the CDR3 is TGTGCCAGCAGTATCCTGGGGGCGGGGGAGACCCAGTACTTC.

V usage is TRBV5-6 and J usage is TRBJ1-4; D not resolved. The CDR3 totals 15 residues. Germline V gene lookup returns CDR1 SGHDT and CDR2 YYEEEE. Trimming removed 0 bases from V and 0 bases from J, with 6 bases in between. Written as DNA, the CDR3 is TGTGCCAGCAGCTTGGGATACGCAACTAATGAAAAACTGTTTTTT. This translates into CASSLGYATNEKLFF.

The chain employs TRBV19 and TRBJ2-1, with 7 nucleotides matching TRBD1. Germline values: CDR1 LNHDA, CDR2 SQIVND (reference sequence). V lost 6 bases, J lost 3 bases, and 8 bases stayed unmatched. CDR3 length: 15 amino acids. The CDR3 coding sequence is TGTGCCAGTAGCCCCGGGCCAGGGGGCTACAATGAGCAGTTCTTC. Translated: CASSPGPGGYNEQFF.

The CDR3 loop is CASSKGLNTGELFF. The CDR3, as DNA: TGTGCCAGCAGCAAGGGACTTAACACCGGGGAGCTGTTTTTT. This chain uses TRBV9 with TRBJ2-2; a possible D gene is TRBD2 (6 bases). This CDR3 has 14 residues. Trimming took 4 bases from V and 2 from J, leaving 9 bases between them. Germline V CDR1 and CDR2: SGDLS, YYNGEE.

This chain uses TRBV24-1 with TRBJ2-1; TRBD2 matches at 11 bases. The CDR3 totals 16 residues. Germline lookup yields CDR1 KGHDR and CDR2 SFDVKD. V dropped 3 bases and J dropped 6; count of bases not matched to a gene: 6. The CDR3 loop is CATSDPLAGESNEQFF. The DNA of the CDR3 is TGTGCCACCAGTGATCCACTAGCGGGAGAGAGCAATGAGCAGTTCTTC.

The chain recombines TRBV9 with TRBJ1-2; D possibly corresponds to TRBD1 (5 bases). Germline CDR1 is SGDLS and CDR2 is YYNGEE. The length of the CDR3 is 17 residues. Trimming removed 0 bases at V and 4 bases at J, with 19 bases between. CDR3 in amino acids: CASSVGGHSPAGYGYTF. The CDR3 DNA is TGTGCCAGCAGCGTAGGAGGACACTCTCCCGCGGGCTATGGCTACACCTTC.

The chain joins TRBV7-9 to TRBJ2-5; 9 nucleotides match TRBD1. Germline CDR1 is SEHNR and CDR2 is FQNEAQ (reference sequence). The V gene end was trimmed by 2 bases and the J gene end by 2 bases; junction bases not matched to a gene: 3. The CDR3 sequence is 15 residues long. The CDR3 DNA reads as TGTGCCAGCAGCTTATTCGGGACAGGGCAAGAGACCCAGTACTTC. It translates to CASSLFGTGQETQYF.

This clonotype was found many times. This sequence joins TRBV5-1 and TRBJ2-1, with TRBD1 as a possible D gene (6 bases). V was cut by 3 bases and J by 0 bases, with 10 bases left in between. The length of the CDR3 is 15 residues. The germline V gene has CDR1 SGHRS and CDR2 YFSETQ. The CDR3 sequence is CASSSTGDSYNEQFF. CDR3 sequence (DNA): TGCGCCAGCAGCTCGACAGGCGACTCCTACAATGAGCAGTTCTTC.

This rearrangement joins TRBV6-2 or TRBV6-3 to TRBJ1-2; D is perhaps TRBD1 (6 bases). V was shortened by 6 bases and J by 2 bases, with 19 bases between the two germline ends. Germline V gene sequence: CDR1 MNHEY, CDR2 SVGEGT. The CDR3 is 16 residues long. The CDR3 loop reads CASSSISTGRNYGYTF. CDR3 nucleotides: TGTGCCAGCAGCTCAATCTCGACAGGAAGGAACTATGGCTACACCTTC.